The 32 T cell receptor beta chains in this list originate from one sample, sequenced in a study of graft-versus-host responses after intestinal transplantation. TCRdb keeps only in-frame clones here, not all; method: immunoSEQ multiplex PCR. The table has approximately 12,000 clones, around 85% seen once. The sample in question was PBMCs, obtained roughly 290 days after intestinal transplant. These TCRs come from a human patient who received an intestinal transplant, so some T cells may come from the graft donor.

The V and J genes are TRBV19 and TRBJ2-4, with D uncertain. This CDR3 region has 15 residues. Germline values: CDR1 LNHDA, CDR2 SQIVND (reference sequence). V gave up 2 bases and J gave up 1 base, with 9 bases separating them. CDR3 sequence: CASSIRKQAKNIQYF. The CDR3 DNA is TGTGCCAGTAGTATAAGGAAACAGGCCAAAAACATTCAGTACTTC. The whole variable domain, remainder taken from reference TRBV19 and TRBJ2-4, is DGGITQSPKYLFRKEGQNVTLSCEQNLNHDAMYWYRQDPGQGLRLIYYSQIVNDFQKGDIAEGYSVSREKKESFPLTVTSAQKNPTAFYLCASSIRKQAKNIQYFGAGTRLSVL.

The chain is built from TRBV25-1 and TRBJ2-5; D is uncertain. V was shortened by 1 base and J by 5 bases, with 5 bases between the two germline ends. The CDR3 is made up of 12 amino acids. The germline V gene has CDR1 MGHDK and CDR2 SYGVNS. DNA for the CDR3: TGTGCCAGCAGTGAATCCAGGGAGACCCAGTACTTC. Its translation: CASSESRETQYF.

The CDR3 sequence is CASSEIAGGLYEQYF. The CDR3 DNA follows: TGTGCCAGCAGTGAAATAGCGGGAGGACTCTACGAGCAGTACTTC. The chain uses TRBV6-1 and TRBJ2-7; TRBD2 agrees at 10 bases. CDR1 and CDR2 (germline): MNHNS, SASEGT. J was trimmed by 3 bases and V by 2 bases; bases with no gene match: 4. The CDR3 has 15 residues.

The chain carries TRBV6-6 and TRBJ1-1; 7 bases line up with TRBD1. The CDR3 runs 16 residues. Per the germline V gene, CDR1 is MNHNY and CDR2 is SVGAGI (reference sequence). Losses at the gene ends were 6 bases for V and 1 base for J; bases not matched to a gene: 11. CDR3: CASSPGGTLRNTEAFF. CDR3 bases: TGTGCCAGCAGCCCAGGGGGGACTTTGCGGAACACTGAAGCTTTCTTT.

V gene TRBV7-3 combines with J gene TRBJ2-7; a possible D gene is TRBD1 (7 bases). In germline, CDR1 is SGHTA, CDR2 FQGTGA. V lost 0 bases and J lost 4, with 16 bases in between. The length of the CDR3 is 16 residues. CDR3 bases: TGTGCCAGCAGCTTAACAGGGGGCGGGAACGGGTACGAGCAGTACTTC. Translation: CASSLTGGGNGYEQYF.

The rearrangement links TRBV7-4 to TRBJ2-2; TRBD1 matches at 9 bases. V was pared by 1 base and J by 6 bases, with 6 bases of the junction left unmatched. The germline V gene encodes CDR1 SGHVT and CDR2 SQSDAQ. The CDR3 is made up of 16 amino acids. DNA for the CDR3: TGTGCCAGCAGCTTAGACGGGACAGGGAAGGCCGGGGAGCTGTTTTTT. This codes for CASSLDGTGKAGELFF. The variable domain in full, completed from reference TRBV7-4 and TRBJ2-2, reads GAGVSQSPRYKVAKRGRDVALRCDSISGHVTLYWYRQTLGQGSEVLTYSQSDAQRDKSGRPSGRFSAERPERSVSTLKIQRTEQGDSAVYLCASSLDGTGKAGELFFGEGSRLTVL.

V usage is TRBV5-1 and J usage is TRBJ1-5, with TRBD1 as a possible D gene (6 bases). The V and J ends lost 2 bases and 1 base respectively, with 10 bases between them. In germline, CDR1 is SGHRS, CDR2 YFSETQ. There are 15 residues in the CDR3. CDR3 sequence (DNA): TGCGCCAGCAGCTTTGGGGGGCAGAGCAATCAGCCCCAGCATTTT. This translates into CASSFGGQSNQPQHF. Complete variable domain (other parts from reference TRBV5-1 and TRBJ1-5): KAGVTQTPRYLIKTRGQQVTLSCSPISGHRSVSWYQQTPGQGLQFLFEYFSETQRNKGNFPGRFSGRQFSNSRSEMNVSTLELGDSALYLCASSFGGQSNQPQHFGDGTRLSIL.

The chain uses TRBV4-2 and TRBJ2-1; TRBD2 is a possible D gene (6 bases). CDR1 is LGHNA and CDR2 is YNFKEQ in the germline V gene. This CDR3 has 15 amino acids. Trimming removed 4 bases at V and 13 bases at J, with 23 bases between. The DNA for the CDR3 is TGTGCCAGCAGCCCCCCCGGTACGGGAACGGCGGGACAGTTCTTC. Protein sequence: CASSPPGTGTAGQFF.

The gene calls are TRBV28 and TRBJ2-7; TRBD1 agrees at 7 bases. Germline CDR1 reads MDHEN; CDR2 reads SYDVKM. The CDR3 has 15 amino acids. V shed 5 bases, J shed 3 bases, and the junction held 10 bases outside the gene matches. Here the CDR3 DNA reads TGTGCCAGCAGTAGGGACAGAGCAGGCGTCTACGAGCAGTACTTC. This sequence encodes CASSRDRAGVYEQYF.

V gene TRBV11-2 combines with J gene TRBJ1-4, with unresolved D. Germline CDR1 reads SGHAT; CDR2 reads FQNNGV. V was cut by 2 bases and J by 7 bases, with 5 bases left in between. The CDR3 loop spans 12 amino acids. CDR3 sequence: CASSLLGEKLFF. The CDR3 DNA reads TGTGCCAGCAGCTTATTAGGTGAAAAACTGTTTTTT.

The chain employs TRBV4-1 and TRBJ2-1; TRBD1 agrees at 9 bases. CDR3 length: 15 amino acids. Trimming removed 1 base from V and 6 bases from J; junction bases left unmatched: 4. The germline V gene has CDR1 MGHRA and CDR2 YSYEKL. This CDR3 reads CASSQAGTGSNEQFF. CDR3 nucleotides: TGCGCCAGCAGCCAAGCGGGGACAGGGTCCAATGAGCAGTTCTTC.

This chain uses TRBV11-2 with TRBJ2-7; D call uncertain. CDR1 SGHAT and CDR2 FQNNGV come from the germline V gene. V was shortened by 0 bases and J by 1 base, with 4 bases between the two germline ends. The CDR3 is made up of 13 amino acids. CDR3 sequence reads: CASSLDPSYEQYF. The CDR3 DNA is TGTGCCAGCAGCTTAGATCCATCCTACGAGCAGTACTTC.

This clone was found a few times. As DNA, the CDR3 is TGTGCCAGCACCCTGGGGGGGAGGGTCGGTGAAAAACTGTTTTTT. Translation gives CASTLGGRVGEKLFF. The V call is TRBV28, the J call TRBJ1-4, with D possibly being TRBD1 (5 bases). V was trimmed by 7 bases and J by 7 bases, leaving 19 bases between them. The CDR3 is 15 residues long. Germline-derived CDR1 and CDR2 are MDHEN and SYDVKM.

This chain uses TRBV30 with TRBJ2-3, with 7 bases matching TRBD2. The length of the CDR3 is 14 residues. Germline V gene lookup returns CDR1 GTSNPN and CDR2 SVGIG (reference sequence). J was trimmed by 0 bases and V by 8 bases; bases with no gene match: 8. This CDR3 reads CAGGERHSTDTQYF. The DNA of the CDR3 is TGTGCCGGGGGGGAGAGGCATAGCACAGATACGCAGTATTTT. The variable domain in full, completed from reference TRBV30 and TRBJ2-3, reads SQTIHQWPATLVQPVGSPLSLECTVEGTSNPNLYWYRQAAGRGLQLLFYSVGIGQISSEVPQNLSASRPQDRQFILSSKKLLLSDSGFYLCAGGERHSTDTQYFGPGTRLTVL.

CDR3 residues: CASSYSLAGGYEQYF. The CDR3 DNA sequence: TGTGCCAGCAGTTACTCACTAGCGGGAGGGTACGAGCAGTACTTC. The rearrangement links TRBV6-5 to TRBJ2-7; 13 positions match TRBD2. Germline V lookup: CDR1 MNHEY, CDR2 SVGAGI. The CDR3 totals 15 residues. V was clipped by 0 bases and J by 4 bases; unmatched bases: 0.

This chain joins TRBV2 and TRBJ2-3; D is possibly TRBD1 (5 bases). The CDR3 extends over 12 amino acids. Germline assignment: CDR1 SNHLY and CDR2 FYNNEI. The V gene lost 6 bases and the J gene lost 3 bases, with 7 bases spanning the gap. In DNA, the CDR3 is TGTGCCAGCAGGGGGCTTACAGATACGCAGTATTTT. Amino acids: CASRGLTDTQYF.

CDR3 amino acids: CASSPEGYYTEAFF. For the CDR3, the DNA is TGTGCCAGCTCACCCGAGGGCTATTACACTGAAGCTTTCTTT. This chain links TRBV18 with TRBJ1-1, with unresolved D. Germline V gene sequence: CDR1 KGHSH, CDR2 LQKENI. Trimming took off 3 bases at V and 3 bases at J, with 11 bases between the two ends. The CDR3 runs 14 residues.

In this sample, this clone turned up once. The chain recombines TRBV28 with TRBJ2-7; possible D gene TRBD2, 7 bases. The germline V gene encodes CDR1 MDHEN and CDR2 SYDVKM. Trimming took off 1 base at V and 11 bases at J, with 15 bases between the two ends. This CDR3 is built from 13 residues. For the CDR3, the DNA is TGTGCCAGCAGTTTATTACGCGGGGGCGCGGAGTACTTC. Translated, it gives CASSLLRGGAEYF.

The chain recombines TRBV5-4 with TRBJ1-1, with D perhaps TRBD1 (6 bases). This CDR3 region has 14 residues. The germline V gene encodes CDR1 SGHNT and CDR2 YYREEE (reference sequence). The germline V and J ends were trimmed by 0 bases and 2 bases, with 8 bases remaining between them. DNA for the CDR3: TGTGCCAGCAGCTTGGGGGGGGCCAACACTGAAGCTTTCTTT. This encodes CASSLGGANTEAFF.

The chain combines TRBV19 with TRBJ2-3; a weak D match, TRBD2 (6 bases). Germline CDR1 reads LNHDA; CDR2 reads SQIVND (reference sequence). The CDR3 runs to 14 residues. The V end was cut by 3 bases, the J end by 6 bases, with 13 bases between. The CDR3 DNA reads as TGTGCCAGTAGTATTGGGACTGGGGCCGATACGCAGTATTTT. Its protein is CASSIGTGADTQYF.

The chain joins TRBV4-3 to TRBJ2-7; D ambiguous. The CDR3 totals 16 residues. V gave up 0 bases and J gave up 2 bases, with 14 bases separating them. Germline CDR1 LGHNA, CDR2 YSLEER. The CDR3 spells CASSQDMAGEPYEQYF. CDR3 nucleotides: TGCGCCAGCAGCCAAGATATGGCAGGCGAACCCTACGAGCAGTACTTC.

The J gene is TRBJ2-1, the V gene TRBV25-1; D is undetermined. This CDR3 is built from 12 residues. V gave up 7 bases and J gave up 3 bases, with 7 bases separating them. Looked up from germline, CDR1 is MGHDK and CDR2 is SYGVNS. The DNA of the CDR3 is TGTGCCAGCACTGATAGCTACAATGAGCAGTTCTTC. Protein sequence: CASTDSYNEQFF.

The chain couples TRBV2 to TRBJ2-7; 11 bases align to TRBD1. The CDR3 is 16 residues long. Germline V gene lookup returns CDR1 SNHLY and CDR2 FYNNEI. The junction had 13 bases not matched to a gene; V was cut back by 6 bases and J by 6 bases. The CDR3 is CASRSSRDRGAREQYF. CDR3 bases: TGTGCCAGCAGATCTTCGAGGGACAGGGGGGCGCGCGAGCAGTACTTC. Full variable domain (missing parts from reference TRBV2 and TRBJ2-7): EPEVTQTPSHQVTQMGQEVILRCVPISNHLYFYWYRQILGQKVEFLVSFYNNEISEKSEIFDDQFSVERPDGSNFTLKIRSTKLEDSAMYFCASRSSRDRGAREQYFGPGTRLTVT.

This chain uses TRBV7-9 with TRBJ2-1; tentative D call: TRBD2 (5 bases). Trimming pared 1 base from V and 10 bases from J, leaving 8 bases between. The CDR3 is 12 amino acids. Per the germline V gene, CDR1 is SEHNR and CDR2 is FQNEAQ (reference sequence). CDR3 DNA: TGTGCCAGCAGCTTAGTGAGGGCCGAGCAGTTCTTC. As protein: CASSLVRAEQFF.

This clone was picked up a small number of times. This rearrangement joins TRBV6-1 to TRBJ1-5; no clear D gene. CDR1 and CDR2 from the germline V gene are MNHNS and SASEGT. Trimming took 6 bases from V and 9 from J, leaving 12 bases between them. The CDR3 length is 12 residues. CDR3 sequence (DNA): TGTGCCAGCAGGGTAGGCCCGGGGCCCCAGCATTTT. Translated: CASRVGPGPQHF.

A single count supports this clone. This sequence joins TRBV7-2 and TRBJ1-2; the match to TRBD1 covers 9 bases. The CDR3 has 13 amino acids. CDR1 and CDR2 from the germline V gene are SGHTA and FQGNSA. After removal of 5 bases from V and 4 bases from J, the junction contained 2 bases not matched to a gene. The CDR3 region is CASSPGQGYGYTF. CDR3 bases: TGTGCCAGCAGCCCGGGACAGGGCTATGGCTACACCTTC.

This clone was seen only once. V is TRBV9 and J is TRBJ2-7; 10 bases match TRBD1. Germline assignment: CDR1 SGDLS and CDR2 YYNGEE. This CDR3 has 14 amino acids. Trimming cost V 4 bases and J 2 bases; bases outside gene matches: 3. As DNA, the CDR3 is TGTGCCAGCAGCCCCGGACAGGGGGCCTACGAGCAGTACTTC. It is translated as CASSPGQGAYEQYF.

This clone is a singleton in its sample. The chain links TRBV5-4 to TRBJ2-3; D is undetermined. This CDR3 spans 14 amino acids. Looked up from germline, CDR1 is SGHNT and CDR2 is YYREEE (reference sequence). The V gene lost 4 bases and the J gene lost 3 bases, with 12 bases spanning the gap. CDR3 amino acids: CASSGPKTTDTQYF. CDR3 sequence (DNA): TGTGCCAGCAGCGGGCCCAAAACTACAGATACGCAGTATTTT. The variable domain in full, with the rest retrieved from reference TRBV5-4 and TRBJ2-3, is ETGVTQSPTHLIKTRGQQVTLRCSSQSGHNTVSWYQQALGQGPQFIFQYYREEENGRGNFPPRFSGLQFPNYSSELNVNALELDDSALYLCASSGPKTTDTQYFGPGTRLTVL.

V is TRBV7-8 and J is TRBJ1-4; D possibly corresponds to TRBD1 (6 bases). CDR1 and CDR2 from the germline V gene are SGHVS and FQNEAQ. The length of the CDR3 is 15 residues. Trimming shortened V by 3 bases and J by 1 base, and 9 bases separated the two germline ends. In nucleotides, the CDR3 is TGTGCCAGCAGCTTGGGGGCGCTAACTAATGAAAAACTGTTTTTT. Encoded protein: CASSLGALTNEKLFF.

This chain links TRBV15 with TRBJ1-6, with D unresolved. The CDR3 covers 14 residues. Trimming pared 1 base from V and 7 bases from J, leaving 8 bases between. CDR1 and CDR2 (germline): LNHNV, YYDKDF (reference sequence). The CDR3 DNA reads TGTGCCACCAGCAGAGCGGTGGGAAATTCACCCCTCCACTTT. Translated: CATSRAVGNSPLHF.

This rearrangement joins TRBV12-2 to TRBJ2-5; no check of the table's D call, TRBD1, against the DNA was made. TRBV12-2 is reported as a pseudogene. CDR3 length equals 15 residues. CDR3 bases: TGTGCAAGTCGCATGTGGACAGGCTTAAGGGAGACCCAGTACTTC. As protein: CASRMWTGLRETQYF.

The rearrangement uses TRBV28 and TRBJ1-5; 8 nucleotides line up with TRBD1. Trimming took 10 bases from V and 0 from J; bases not matched to a gene: 5. Germline V lookup: CDR1 MDHEN, CDR2 SYDVKM. The CDR3 totals 14 residues. CDR3 amino acids: CAIQGQDSNQPQHF. In nucleotides, the CDR3 is TGTGCCATACAGGGACAGGATAGCAATCAGCCCCAGCATTTT.